The 5 T cell receptor beta chains listed next were all sequenced from one sample in a study of tumor-infiltrating lymphocytes in primary liver carcinoma. Germline DNA was also extracted, and blood RNA was taken from unsorted whole blood. Production of TCR beta cDNA used 500 ng total RNA together with a constant-region primer. For TCR beta, libraries were produced by three nested multiplex PCR rounds using slightly modified ARM-PCR. Amplification in the first two PCR rounds was performed using TRBV1-TRBV30 forward primers and a C-beta reverse primer for approximately 10 cycles each. TCRdb re-derived calls from the multiplex PCR reads in MiXCR, one entry per CDR3 protein. The sample consists of around 330,000 distinct CDR3 sequences, 58% of them appearing once. The sequenced sample was peripheral blood. The origin of the receptors is a woman under 40 with primary liver carcinoma and hepatitis B virus infection.

This clonotype was seen repeatedly, ten times or more. In DNA form, the CDR3 reads TGTGCCAGCAGCTCGGGACAGGCAATAGCCAAAAACATTCAGTACTTC. Its protein is CASSSGQAIAKNIQYF. The chain recombines TRBV11-3 with TRBJ2-4; 8 nucleotides align to TRBD1. The CDR3 has 16 residues. CDR1 SGHNT and CDR2 YENEEA come from the germline V gene. J was trimmed by 0 bases and V by 4 bases; bases with no gene match: 5.

As concerns this clonotype: One end of the junction does not line up with germline, which may come from a read error. The CDR3 bases are TGTGCCATCAGTGAGTCCCTCCTCAGCTCTGAAAACACCATATATTTT. Translating gives CAISESLLSSENTIYF. V gene TRBV10-3 combines with J gene TRBJ1-3; D gene uncertain. Germline assignment: CDR1 ENHRY and CDR2 SYGVKD. The CDR3 extends over 16 amino acids.

This clonotype was picked up one time. This rearrangement joins TRBV7-9 to TRBJ2-5; D unclear. This CDR3 is 14 amino acids long. Germline assignment: CDR1 SEHNR and CDR2 FQNEAQ (reference sequence). V gave up 3 bases and J gave up 1 base, with 9 bases separating them. The DNA of the CDR3 is TGTGCCAGCAGCTTCCCGGGTTTCCAAGAGACCCAGTACTTC. This encodes CASSFPGFQETQYF.

This clonotype appeared a few times. This chain uses TRBV12-3 or TRBV12-4 with TRBJ2-1; 15 bases match TRBD2. Trimming removed 3 bases from V and 4 bases from J; junction bases left unmatched: 7. CDR3 length: 18 amino acids. The CDR3: CASSFGTSGRTEYNEQFF. For the CDR3, the DNA is TGTGCCAGCAGTTTCGGGACTAGCGGGAGGACTGAATACAATGAGCAGTTCTTC.

Details on this clonotype: Since a much larger clone is just one base distant, this may be a read error. The J gene is TRBJ2-5, the V gene TRBV28; D possibly corresponds to TRBD1 (6 bases). Trimming took 7 bases from V and 4 from J, leaving 16 bases between them. CDR3 length: 14 amino acids. CDR1 is MDHEN, CDR2 SYDVKM, per germline. For the CDR3, the DNA is TGTGCCAGCAACGCGAGACAGGTCGGAGAGACCCAGTACTTC. As protein: CASNARQVGETQYF.